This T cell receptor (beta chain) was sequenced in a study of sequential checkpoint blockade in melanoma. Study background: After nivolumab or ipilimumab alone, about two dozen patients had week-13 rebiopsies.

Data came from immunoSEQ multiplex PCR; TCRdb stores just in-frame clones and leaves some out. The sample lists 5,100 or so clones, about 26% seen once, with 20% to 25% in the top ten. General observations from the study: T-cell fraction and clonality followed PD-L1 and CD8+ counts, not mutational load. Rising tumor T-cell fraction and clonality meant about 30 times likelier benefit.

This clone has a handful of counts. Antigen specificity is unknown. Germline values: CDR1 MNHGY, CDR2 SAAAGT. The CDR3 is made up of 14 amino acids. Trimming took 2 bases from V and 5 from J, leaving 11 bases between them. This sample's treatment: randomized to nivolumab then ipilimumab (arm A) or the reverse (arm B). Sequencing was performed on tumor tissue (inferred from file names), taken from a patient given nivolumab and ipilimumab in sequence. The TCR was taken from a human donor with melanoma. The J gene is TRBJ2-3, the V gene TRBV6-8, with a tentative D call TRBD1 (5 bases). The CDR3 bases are TGTGCCAGCAGTTACGACGCAGGGAAAGATACGCAGTATTTT. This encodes CASSYDAGKDTQYF.